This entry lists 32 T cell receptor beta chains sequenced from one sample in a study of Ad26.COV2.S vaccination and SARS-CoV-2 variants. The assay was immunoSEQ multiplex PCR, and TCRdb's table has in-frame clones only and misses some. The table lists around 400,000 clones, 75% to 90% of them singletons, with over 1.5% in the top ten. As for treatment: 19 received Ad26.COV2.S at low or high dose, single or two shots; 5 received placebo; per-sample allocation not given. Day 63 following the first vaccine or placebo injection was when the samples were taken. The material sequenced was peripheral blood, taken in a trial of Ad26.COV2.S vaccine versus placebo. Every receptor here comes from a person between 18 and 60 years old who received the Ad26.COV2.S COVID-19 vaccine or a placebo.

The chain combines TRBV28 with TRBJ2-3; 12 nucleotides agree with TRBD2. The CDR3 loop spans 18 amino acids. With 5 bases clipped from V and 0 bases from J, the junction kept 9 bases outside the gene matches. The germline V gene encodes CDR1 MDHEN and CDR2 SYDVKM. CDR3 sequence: CASSPAGLAGSSTDTQYF. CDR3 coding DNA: TGTGCCAGCAGTCCAGCGGGACTAGCGGGTTCTAGCACAGATACGCAGTATTTT.

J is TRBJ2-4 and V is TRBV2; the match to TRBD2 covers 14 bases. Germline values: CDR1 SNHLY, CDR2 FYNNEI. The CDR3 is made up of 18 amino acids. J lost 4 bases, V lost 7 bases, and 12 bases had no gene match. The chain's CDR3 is CASNEGTSGRGGKNIQYF. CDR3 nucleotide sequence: TGTGCCAGCAACGAGGGGACTAGCGGGAGAGGAGGGAAAAACATTCAGTACTTC.

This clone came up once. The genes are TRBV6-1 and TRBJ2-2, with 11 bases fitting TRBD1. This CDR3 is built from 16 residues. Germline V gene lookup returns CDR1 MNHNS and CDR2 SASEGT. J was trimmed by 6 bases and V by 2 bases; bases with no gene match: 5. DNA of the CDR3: TGTGCCAGCAGTGAAAGCTGGACAGGGGGCCCCGGGGAGCTGTTTTTT. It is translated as CASSESWTGGPGELFF.

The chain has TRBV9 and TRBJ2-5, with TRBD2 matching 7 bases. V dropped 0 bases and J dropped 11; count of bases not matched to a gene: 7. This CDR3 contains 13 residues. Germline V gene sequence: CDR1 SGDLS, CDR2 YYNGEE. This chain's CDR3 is CASSVEGRDSQYF. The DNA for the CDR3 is TGTGCCAGCAGCGTAGAGGGGAGGGACTCTCAGTACTTC.

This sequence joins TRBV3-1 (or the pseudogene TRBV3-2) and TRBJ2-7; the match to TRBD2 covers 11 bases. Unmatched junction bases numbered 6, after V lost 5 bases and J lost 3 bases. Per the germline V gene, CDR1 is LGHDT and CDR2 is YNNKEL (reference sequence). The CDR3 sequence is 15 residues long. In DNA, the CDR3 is TGTGCCAGCAGCGGATCCACTAGCGGGAGCTACGAGCAGTACTTC. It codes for CASSGSTSGSYEQYF.

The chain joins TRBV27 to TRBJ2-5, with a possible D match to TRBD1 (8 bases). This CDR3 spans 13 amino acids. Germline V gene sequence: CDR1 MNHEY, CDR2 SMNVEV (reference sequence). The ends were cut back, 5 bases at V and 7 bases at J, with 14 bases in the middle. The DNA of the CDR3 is TGTGCCAGCAGTCAAACAGGGGGGGGGACCCAGTACTTC. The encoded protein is CASSQTGGGTQYF.

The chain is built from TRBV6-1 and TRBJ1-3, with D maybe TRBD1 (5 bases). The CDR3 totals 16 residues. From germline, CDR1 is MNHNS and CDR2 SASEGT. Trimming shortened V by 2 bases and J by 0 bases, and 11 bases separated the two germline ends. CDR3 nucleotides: TGTGCCAGCAGTGAACCAGGGCCGATCTCTGGAAACACCATATATTTT. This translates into CASSEPGPISGNTIYF.

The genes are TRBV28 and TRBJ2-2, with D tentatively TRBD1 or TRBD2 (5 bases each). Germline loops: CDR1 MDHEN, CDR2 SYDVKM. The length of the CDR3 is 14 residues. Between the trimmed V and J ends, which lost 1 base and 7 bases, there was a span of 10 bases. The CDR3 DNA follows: TGTGCCAGCAGTTTATCGGGGACGGGCGGGGAGCTGTTTTTT. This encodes CASSLSGTGGELFF. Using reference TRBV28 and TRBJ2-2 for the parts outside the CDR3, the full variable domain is DVKVTQSSRYLVKRTGEKVFLECVQDMDHENMFWYRQDPGLGLRLIYFSYDVKMKEKGDIPEGYSVSREKKERFSLILESASTNQTSMYLCASSLSGTGGELFFGEGSRLTVL.

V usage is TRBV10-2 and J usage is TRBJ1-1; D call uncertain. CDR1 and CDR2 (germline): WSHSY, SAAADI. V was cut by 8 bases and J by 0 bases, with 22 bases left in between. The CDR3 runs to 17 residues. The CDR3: CASDPQFMRPMNTEAFF. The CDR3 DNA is TGCGCCAGCGACCCCCAATTCATGAGGCCGATGAACACTGAAGCTTTCTTT.

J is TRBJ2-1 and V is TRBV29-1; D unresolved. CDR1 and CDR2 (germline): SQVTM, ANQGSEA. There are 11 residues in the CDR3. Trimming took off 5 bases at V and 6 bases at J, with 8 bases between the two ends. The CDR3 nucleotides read TGCAGCGTTCTGGTGTCCAATGAGCAGTTCTTC. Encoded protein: CSVLVSNEQFF.

CDR3 protein: CASSAGWRGTDTQYF. DNA for the CDR3: TGTGCCAGCAGCGCCGGTTGGCGTGGGACAGATACGCAGTATTTT. V usage is TRBV7-2 and J usage is TRBJ2-3; D unresolved. Looked up from germline, CDR1 is SGHTA and CDR2 is FQGNSA. The CDR3 spans 15 residues. The V end was cut by 5 bases, the J end by 3 bases, with 15 bases between.

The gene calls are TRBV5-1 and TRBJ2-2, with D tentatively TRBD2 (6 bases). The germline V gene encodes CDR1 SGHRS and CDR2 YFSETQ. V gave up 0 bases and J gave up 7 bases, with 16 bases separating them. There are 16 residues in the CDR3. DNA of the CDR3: TGCGCCAGCAGCTTGGCCAGGACGGGAGTACACGGGGAGCTGTTTTTT. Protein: CASSLARTGVHGELFF.

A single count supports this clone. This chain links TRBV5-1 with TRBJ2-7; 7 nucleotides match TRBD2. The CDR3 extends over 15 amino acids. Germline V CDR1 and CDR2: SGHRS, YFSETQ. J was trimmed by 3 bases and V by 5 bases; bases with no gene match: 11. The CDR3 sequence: CASSPGTTNYYEQYF. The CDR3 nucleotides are TGCGCCAGCAGTCCCGGGACTACCAATTACTACGAGCAGTACTTC.

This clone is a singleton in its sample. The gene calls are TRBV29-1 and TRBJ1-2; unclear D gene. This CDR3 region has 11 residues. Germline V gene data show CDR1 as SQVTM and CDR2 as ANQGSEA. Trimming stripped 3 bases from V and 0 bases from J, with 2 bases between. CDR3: CSVESNYGYTF. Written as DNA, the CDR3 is TGCAGCGTTGAGTCTAACTATGGCTACACCTTC.

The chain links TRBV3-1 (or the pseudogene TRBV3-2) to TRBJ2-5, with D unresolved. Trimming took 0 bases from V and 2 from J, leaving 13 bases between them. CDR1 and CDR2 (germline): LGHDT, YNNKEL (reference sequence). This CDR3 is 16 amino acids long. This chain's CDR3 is CASSQDSRWEQETQYF. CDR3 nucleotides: TGTGCCAGCAGCCAAGATTCGCGGTGGGAACAAGAGACCCAGTACTTC.

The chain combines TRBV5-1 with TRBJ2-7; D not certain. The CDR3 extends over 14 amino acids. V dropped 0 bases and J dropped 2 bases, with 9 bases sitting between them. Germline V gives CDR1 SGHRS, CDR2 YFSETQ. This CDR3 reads CASSLGAVAYEQYF. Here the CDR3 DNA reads TGCGCCAGCAGCTTGGGGGCGGTCGCCTACGAGCAGTACTTC.

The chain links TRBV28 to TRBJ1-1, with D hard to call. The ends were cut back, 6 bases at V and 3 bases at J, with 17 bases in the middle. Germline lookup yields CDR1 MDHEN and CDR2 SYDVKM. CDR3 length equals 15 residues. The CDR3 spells CASSPINRRDTEAFF. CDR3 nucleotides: TGTGCCAGCAGCCCGATAAACCGGCGGGACACTGAAGCTTTCTTT.

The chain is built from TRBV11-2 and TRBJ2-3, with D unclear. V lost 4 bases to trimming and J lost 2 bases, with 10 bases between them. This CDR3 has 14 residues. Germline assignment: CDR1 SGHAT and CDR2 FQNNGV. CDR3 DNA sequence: TGTGCCAGCAGCTCGTACACACTCACAGATACGCAGTATTTT. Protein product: CASSSYTLTDTQYF.

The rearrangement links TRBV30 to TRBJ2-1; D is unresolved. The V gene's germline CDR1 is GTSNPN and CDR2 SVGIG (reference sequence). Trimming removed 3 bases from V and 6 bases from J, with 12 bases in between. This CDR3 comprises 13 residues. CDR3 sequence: CAWRPGRVNEQFF. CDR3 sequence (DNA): TGTGCCTGGAGGCCGGGCCGAGTCAATGAGCAGTTCTTC. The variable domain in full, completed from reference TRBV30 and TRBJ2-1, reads SQTIHQWPATLVQPVGSPLSLECTVEGTSNPNLYWYRQAAGRGLQLLFYSVGIGQISSEVPQNLSASRPQDRQFILSSKKLLLSDSGFYLCAWRPGRVNEQFFGPGTRLTVL.

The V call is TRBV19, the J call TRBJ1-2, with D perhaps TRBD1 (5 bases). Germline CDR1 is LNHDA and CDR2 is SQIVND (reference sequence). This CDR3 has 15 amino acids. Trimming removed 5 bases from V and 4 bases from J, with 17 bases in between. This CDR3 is CASSRHKTVSYGYTF. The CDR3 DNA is TGTGCCAGTAGTCGACACAAGACAGTCTCCTATGGCTACACCTTC.

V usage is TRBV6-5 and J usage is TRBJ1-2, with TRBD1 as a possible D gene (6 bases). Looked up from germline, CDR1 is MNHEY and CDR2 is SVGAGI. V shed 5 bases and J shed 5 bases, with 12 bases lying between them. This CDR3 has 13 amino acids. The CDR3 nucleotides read TGTGCCAGCAGTCAGACAGGATCGTATGGCTACACCTTC. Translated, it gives CASSQTGSYGYTF.

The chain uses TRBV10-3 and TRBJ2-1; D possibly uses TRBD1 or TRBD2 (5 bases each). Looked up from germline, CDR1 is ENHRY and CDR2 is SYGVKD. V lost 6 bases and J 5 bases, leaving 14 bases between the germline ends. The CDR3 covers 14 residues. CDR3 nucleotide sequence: TGTGCCATCAGCGGGACCTGGATTAACAATGAGCAGTTCTTC. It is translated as CAISGTWINNEQFF.

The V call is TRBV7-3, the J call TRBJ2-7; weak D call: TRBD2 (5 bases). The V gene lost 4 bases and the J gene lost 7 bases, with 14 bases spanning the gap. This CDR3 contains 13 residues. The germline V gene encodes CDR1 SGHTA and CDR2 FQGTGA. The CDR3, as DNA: TGTGCCAGCAGCTCCGCCCCCTCGGGGGAGCAGTACTTC. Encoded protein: CASSSAPSGEQYF.

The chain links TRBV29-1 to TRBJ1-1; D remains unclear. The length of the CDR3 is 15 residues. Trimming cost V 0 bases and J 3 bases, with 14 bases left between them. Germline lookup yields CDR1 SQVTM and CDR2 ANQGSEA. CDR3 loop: CSVEDPATRDTEAFF. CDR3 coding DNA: TGCAGCGTTGAAGATCCAGCAACGCGGGACACTGAAGCTTTCTTT.

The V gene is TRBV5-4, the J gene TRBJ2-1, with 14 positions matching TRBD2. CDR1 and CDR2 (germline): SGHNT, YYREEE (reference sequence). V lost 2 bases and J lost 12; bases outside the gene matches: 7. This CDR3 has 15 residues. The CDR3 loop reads CASSLQTSGRAGQFF. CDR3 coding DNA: TGTGCCAGCAGCTTACAGACTAGCGGGAGGGCAGGGCAGTTCTTC.

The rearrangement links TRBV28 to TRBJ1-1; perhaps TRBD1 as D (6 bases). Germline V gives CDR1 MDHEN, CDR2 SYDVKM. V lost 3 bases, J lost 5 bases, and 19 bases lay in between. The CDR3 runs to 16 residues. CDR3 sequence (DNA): TGTGCCAGCAGTTTTGCGGGGGCTCAGGTCTTTACTGAAGCTTTCTTT. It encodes CASSFAGAQVFTEAFF.

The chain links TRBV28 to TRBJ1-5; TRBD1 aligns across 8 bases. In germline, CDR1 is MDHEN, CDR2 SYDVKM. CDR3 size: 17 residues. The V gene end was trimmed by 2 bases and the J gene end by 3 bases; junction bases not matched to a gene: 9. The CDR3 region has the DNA TGTGCCAGCAGTTTAATCAGGACAGGGCTATTCAATCAGCCCCAGCATTTT. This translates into CASSLIRTGLFNQPQHF. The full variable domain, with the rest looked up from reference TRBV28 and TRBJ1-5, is DVKVTQSSRYLVKRTGEKVFLECVQDMDHENMFWYRQDPGLGLRLIYFSYDVKMKEKGDIPEGYSVSREKKERFSLILESASTNQTSMYLCASSLIRTGLFNQPQHFGDGTRLSIL.

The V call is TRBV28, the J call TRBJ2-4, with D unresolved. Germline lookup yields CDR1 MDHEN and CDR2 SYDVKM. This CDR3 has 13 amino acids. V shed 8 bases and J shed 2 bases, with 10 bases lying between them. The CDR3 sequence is CASGSVPKNIQYF. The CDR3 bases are TGTGCCAGCGGCAGTGTGCCCAAAAACATTCAGTACTTC.

This chain's CDR3 is CASSQGHRLAGVTGELFF. CDR3 sequence (DNA): TGCGCCAGCAGCCAAGGTCATCGACTAGCGGGAGTTACCGGGGAGCTGTTTTTT. V gene TRBV4-3 combines with J gene TRBJ2-2, with TRBD2 identical over 12 bases. The CDR3 is 18 amino acids. V dropped 1 base and J dropped 5; count of bases not matched to a gene: 8. CDR1 and CDR2 (germline): LGHNA, YSLEER.

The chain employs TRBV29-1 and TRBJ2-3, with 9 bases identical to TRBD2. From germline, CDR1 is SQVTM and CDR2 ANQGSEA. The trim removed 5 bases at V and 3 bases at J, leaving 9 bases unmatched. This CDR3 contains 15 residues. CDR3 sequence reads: CSVRVAGGPTDTQYF. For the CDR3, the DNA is TGCAGCGTTAGAGTTGCGGGAGGGCCGACAGATACGCAGTATTTT.

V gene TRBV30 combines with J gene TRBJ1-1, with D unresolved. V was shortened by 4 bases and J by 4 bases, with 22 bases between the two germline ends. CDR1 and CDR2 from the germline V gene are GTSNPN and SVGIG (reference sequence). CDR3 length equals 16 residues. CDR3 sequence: CAWNYRVSYRGTEAFF. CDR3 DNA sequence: TGTGCCTGGAATTACCGGGTCTCCTACCGAGGCACTGAAGCTTTCTTT.

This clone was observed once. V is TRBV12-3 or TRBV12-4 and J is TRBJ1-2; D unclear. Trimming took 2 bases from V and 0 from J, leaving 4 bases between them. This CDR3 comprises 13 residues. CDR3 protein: CASSLTANYGYTF. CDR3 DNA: TGTGCCAGCAGTTTAACGGCTAACTATGGCTACACCTTC.